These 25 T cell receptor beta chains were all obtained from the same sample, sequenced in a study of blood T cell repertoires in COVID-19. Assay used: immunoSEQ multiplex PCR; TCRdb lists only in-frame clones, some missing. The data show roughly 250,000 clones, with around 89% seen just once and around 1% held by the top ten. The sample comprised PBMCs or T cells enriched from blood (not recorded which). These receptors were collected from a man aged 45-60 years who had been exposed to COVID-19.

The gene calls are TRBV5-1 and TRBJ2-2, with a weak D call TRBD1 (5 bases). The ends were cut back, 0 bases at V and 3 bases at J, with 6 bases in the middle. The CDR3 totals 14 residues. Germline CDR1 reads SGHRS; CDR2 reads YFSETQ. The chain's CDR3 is CASSLATDTGELFF. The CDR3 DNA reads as TGCGCCAGCAGCTTGGCGACAGACACCGGGGAGCTGTTTTTT.

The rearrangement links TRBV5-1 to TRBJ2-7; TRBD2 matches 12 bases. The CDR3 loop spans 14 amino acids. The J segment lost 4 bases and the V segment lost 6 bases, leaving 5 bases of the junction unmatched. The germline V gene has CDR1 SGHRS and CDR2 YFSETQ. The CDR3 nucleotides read TGCGCCAGCACTCAAACTAGCGGGGGGTACGAGCAGTACTTC. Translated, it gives CASTQTSGGYEQYF.

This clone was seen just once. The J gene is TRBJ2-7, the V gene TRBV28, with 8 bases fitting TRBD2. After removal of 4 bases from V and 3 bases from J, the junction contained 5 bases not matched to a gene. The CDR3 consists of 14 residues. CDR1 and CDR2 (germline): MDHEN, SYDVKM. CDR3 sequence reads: CASSSLSGNYEQYV. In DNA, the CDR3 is TGTGCCAGCAGTTCCCTTAGCGGGAACTACGAGCAGTACGTC.

For the CDR3, the DNA is TGTGCCTGGAGTAAGGGGGGGCAGCGGAGCAAAAACATTCAGTACTTC. Encoded protein: CAWSKGGQRSKNIQYF. The genes are TRBV30 and TRBJ2-4, with a tentative D call TRBD2 (7 bases). The CDR3 totals 16 residues. The germline V gene encodes CDR1 GTSNPN and CDR2 SVGIG (reference sequence). V dropped 2 bases and J dropped 3 bases, with 17 bases sitting between them.

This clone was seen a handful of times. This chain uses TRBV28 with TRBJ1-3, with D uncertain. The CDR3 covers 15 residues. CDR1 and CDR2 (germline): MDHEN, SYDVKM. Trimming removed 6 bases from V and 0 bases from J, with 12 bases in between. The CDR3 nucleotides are TGTGCCAGCAGCGCACACGTTTACTCTGGAAACACCATATATTTT. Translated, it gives CASSAHVYSGNTIYF.

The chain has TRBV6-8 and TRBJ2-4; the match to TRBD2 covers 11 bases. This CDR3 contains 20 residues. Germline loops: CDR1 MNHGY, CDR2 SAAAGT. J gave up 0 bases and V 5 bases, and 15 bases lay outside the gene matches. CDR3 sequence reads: CASSPTSSGGHQLAKNIQYF. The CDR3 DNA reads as TGTGCCAGCAGTCCCACGTCTAGCGGGGGGCACCAACTAGCCAAAAACATTCAGTACTTC.

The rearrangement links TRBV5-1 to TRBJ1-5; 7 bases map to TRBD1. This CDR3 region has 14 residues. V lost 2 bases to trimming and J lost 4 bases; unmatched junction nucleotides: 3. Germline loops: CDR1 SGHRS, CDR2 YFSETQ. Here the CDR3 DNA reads TGCGCCAGCAGCTTCCAGGGGGGTAATCAGCCCCAGCATTTT. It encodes CASSFQGGNQPQHF. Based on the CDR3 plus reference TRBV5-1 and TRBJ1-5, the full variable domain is KAGVTQTPRYLIKTRGQQVTLSCSPISGHRSVSWYQQTPGQGLQFLFEYFSETQRNKGNFPGRFSGRQFSNSRSEMNVSTLELGDSALYLCASSFQGGNQPQHFGDGTRLSIL.

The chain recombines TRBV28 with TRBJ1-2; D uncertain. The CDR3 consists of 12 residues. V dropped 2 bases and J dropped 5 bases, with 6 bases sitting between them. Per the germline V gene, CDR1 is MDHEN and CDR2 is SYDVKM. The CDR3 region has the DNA TGTGCCAGCAGTTTAGAACAGTATGGCTACACCTTC. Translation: CASSLEQYGYTF.

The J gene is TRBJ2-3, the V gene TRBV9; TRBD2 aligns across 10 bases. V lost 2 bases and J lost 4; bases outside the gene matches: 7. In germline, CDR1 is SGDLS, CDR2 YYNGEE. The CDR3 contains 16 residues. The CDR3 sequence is CASSVFSSGRSDTQYF. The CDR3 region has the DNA TGTGCCAGCAGCGTGTTTAGTAGCGGGAGGTCAGATACGCAGTATTTT.

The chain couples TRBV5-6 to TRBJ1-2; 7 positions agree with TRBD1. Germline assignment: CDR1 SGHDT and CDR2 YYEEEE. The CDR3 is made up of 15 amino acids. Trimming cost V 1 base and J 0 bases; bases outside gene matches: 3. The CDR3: CASSLPGQANYGYTF. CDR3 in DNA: TGTGCCAGCAGCTTGCCCGGACAGGCTAACTATGGCTACACCTTC. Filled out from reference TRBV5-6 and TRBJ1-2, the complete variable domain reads DAGVTQSPTHLIKTRGQQVTLRCSPKSGHDTVSWYQQALGQGPQFIFQYYEEEERQRGNFPDRFSGHQFPNYSSELNVNALLLGDSALYLCASSLPGQANYGYTFGSGTRLTVV.

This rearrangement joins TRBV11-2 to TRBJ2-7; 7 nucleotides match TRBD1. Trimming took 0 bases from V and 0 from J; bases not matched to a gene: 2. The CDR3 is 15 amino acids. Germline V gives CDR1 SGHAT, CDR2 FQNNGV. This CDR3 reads CASSLEAGGSYEQYV. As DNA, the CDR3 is TGTGCCAGCAGCTTAGAGGCAGGGGGCTCCTACGAGCAGTACGTC.

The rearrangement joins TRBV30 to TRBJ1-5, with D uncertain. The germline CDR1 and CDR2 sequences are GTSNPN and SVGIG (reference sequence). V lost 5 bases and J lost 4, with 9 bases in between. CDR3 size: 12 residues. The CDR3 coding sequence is TGTGCCTGGGGGCCGGTAAATCAGCCCCAGCATTTT. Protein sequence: CAWGPVNQPQHF.

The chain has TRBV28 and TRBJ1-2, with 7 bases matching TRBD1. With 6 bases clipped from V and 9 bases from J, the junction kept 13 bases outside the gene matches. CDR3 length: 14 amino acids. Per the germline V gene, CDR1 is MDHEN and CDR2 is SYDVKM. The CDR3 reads CASSLPDRPARYTF. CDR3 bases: TGTGCCAGCAGCTTACCGGACAGGCCGGCCCGCTACACCTTC.

In nucleotides, the CDR3 is TGTGCCAGCAGCCCCAGCCGCCGGCGGGACACTGAAGCTTTCTTT. This translates into CASSPSRRRDTEAFF. V is TRBV11-3 and J is TRBJ1-1; D unclear. The CDR3 is 15 residues long. Germline CDR1 and CDR2: SGHNT and YENEEA. Trimming pared 5 bases from V and 3 bases from J, leaving 16 bases between.

The CDR3 DNA reads as TGTGCCAGCAGCCCTCCTATGGGGACTAGCGGGATTCAAGAGACCCAGTACTTC. Its protein is CASSPPMGTSGIQETQYF. The V and J genes are TRBV3-1 (or the pseudogene TRBV3-2) and TRBJ2-5; TRBD2 agrees at 13 bases. In germline, CDR1 is LGHDT, CDR2 YNNKEL (reference sequence). Trimming cost V 4 bases and J 2 bases; bases outside gene matches: 10. The CDR3 is made up of 18 amino acids.

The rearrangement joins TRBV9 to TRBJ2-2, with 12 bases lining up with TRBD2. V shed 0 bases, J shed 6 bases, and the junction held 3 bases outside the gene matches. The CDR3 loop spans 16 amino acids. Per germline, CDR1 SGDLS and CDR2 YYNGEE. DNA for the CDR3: TGTGCCAGCAGCGTAGTACTAGCGGGAGGCGCCGGGGAGCTGTTTTTT. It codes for CASSVVLAGGAGELFF.

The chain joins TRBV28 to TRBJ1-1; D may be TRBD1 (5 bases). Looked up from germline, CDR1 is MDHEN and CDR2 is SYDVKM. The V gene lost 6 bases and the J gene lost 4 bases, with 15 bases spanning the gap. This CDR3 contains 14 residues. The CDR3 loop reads CASSPLEGVTEAFF. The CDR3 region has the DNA TGTGCCAGCAGCCCTCTCGAAGGGGTCACTGAAGCTTTCTTT. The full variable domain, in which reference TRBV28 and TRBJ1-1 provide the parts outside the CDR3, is DVKVTQSSRYLVKRTGEKVFLECVQDMDHENMFWYRQDPGLGLRLIYFSYDVKMKEKGDIPEGYSVSREKKERFSLILESASTNQTSMYLCASSPLEGVTEAFFGQGTRLTVV.

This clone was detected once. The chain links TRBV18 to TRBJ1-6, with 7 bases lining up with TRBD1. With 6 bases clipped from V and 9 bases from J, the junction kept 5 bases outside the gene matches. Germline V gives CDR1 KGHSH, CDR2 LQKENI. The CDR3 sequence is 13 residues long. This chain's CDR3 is CASSKGGSSPLHF. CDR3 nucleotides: TGTGCCAGCTCGAAAGGGGGCAGTTCACCCCTCCACTTT.

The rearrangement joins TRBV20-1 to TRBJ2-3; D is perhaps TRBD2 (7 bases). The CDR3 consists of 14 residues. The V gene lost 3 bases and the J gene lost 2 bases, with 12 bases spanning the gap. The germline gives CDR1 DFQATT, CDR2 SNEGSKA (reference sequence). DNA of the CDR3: TGCAGTGCTAGTCGCGGGGGCTACACAGATACGCAGTATTTT. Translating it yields CSASRGGYTDTQYF.

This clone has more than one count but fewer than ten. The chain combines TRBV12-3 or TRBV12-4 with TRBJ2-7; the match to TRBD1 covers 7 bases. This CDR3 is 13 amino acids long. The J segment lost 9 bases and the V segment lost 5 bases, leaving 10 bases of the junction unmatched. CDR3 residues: CASSLTGESRQYF. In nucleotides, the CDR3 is TGTGCCAGCAGTCTTACAGGGGAATCAAGGCAGTACTTC.

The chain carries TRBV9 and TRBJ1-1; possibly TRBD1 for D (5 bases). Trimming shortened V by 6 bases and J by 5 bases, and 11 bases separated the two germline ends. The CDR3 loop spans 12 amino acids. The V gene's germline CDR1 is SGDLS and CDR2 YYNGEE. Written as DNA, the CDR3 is TGTGCCAGCAACAGGATAGGAACTGAAGCTTTCTTT. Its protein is CASNRIGTEAFF.

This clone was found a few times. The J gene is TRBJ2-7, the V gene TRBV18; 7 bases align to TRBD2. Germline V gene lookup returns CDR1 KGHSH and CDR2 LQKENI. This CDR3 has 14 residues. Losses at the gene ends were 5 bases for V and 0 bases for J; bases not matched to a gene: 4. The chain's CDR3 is CASSSSGASYEQYV. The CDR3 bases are TGTGCCAGCTCATCAAGCGGGGCCTCCTACGAGCAGTACGTC.

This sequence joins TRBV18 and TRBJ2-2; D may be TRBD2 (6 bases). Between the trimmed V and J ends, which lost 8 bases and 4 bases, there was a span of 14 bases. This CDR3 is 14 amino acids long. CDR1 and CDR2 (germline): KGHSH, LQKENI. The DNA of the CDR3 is TGTGCCAGCCGGCCACTAGCCTTCACCGGGGAGCTGTTTTTT. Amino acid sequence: CASRPLAFTGELFF.

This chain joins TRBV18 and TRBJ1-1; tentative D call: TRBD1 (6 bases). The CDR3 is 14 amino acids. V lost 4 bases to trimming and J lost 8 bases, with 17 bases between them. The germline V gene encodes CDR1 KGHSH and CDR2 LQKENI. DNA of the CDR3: TGTGCCAGCTCACTACACACGCAGACAGGAGAAGCTTTCTTT. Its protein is CASSLHTQTGEAFF.

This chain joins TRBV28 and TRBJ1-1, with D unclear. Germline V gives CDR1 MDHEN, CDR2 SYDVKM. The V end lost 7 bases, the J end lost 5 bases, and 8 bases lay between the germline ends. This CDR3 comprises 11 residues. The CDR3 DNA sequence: TGTGCCAGCACCGGGATTACTGAAGCTTTCTTT. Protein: CASTGITEAFF. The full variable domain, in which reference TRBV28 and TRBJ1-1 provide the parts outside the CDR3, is DVKVTQSSRYLVKRTGEKVFLECVQDMDHENMFWYRQDPGLGLRLIYFSYDVKMKEKGDIPEGYSVSREKKERFSLILESASTNQTSMYLCASTGITEAFFGQGTRLTVV.